This TCR beta chain is from a study of T cell responses to AZD1222 COVID-19 vaccine. CDR1 is SGHNT, CDR2 YYREEE, per germline (reference sequence). The V end lost 0 bases, the J end lost 5 bases, and 14 bases lay between the germline ends. The CDR3 is made up of 15 amino acids. Sequencing was performed with immunoSEQ multiplex PCR; in TCRdb, only in-frame clones are kept and a portion is missing. Of some 150,000 clones detected, 75% to 95% appear once; the ten largest clones hold 3.2%. This chain connects TRBV5-4 to TRBJ2-5; D is perhaps TRBD1 (6 bases). This material consisted of peripheral blood, taken 28 days after the second AZD1222 dose. The receptor was derived from an adult who received the AZD1222 COVID-19 vaccine. The DNA of the CDR3 is TGTGCCAGCAGCTTGGGACAGGTCCTTTTTGAGACCCAGTACTTC. This gives the protein CASSLGQVLFETQYF.